This TCR beta chain was obtained from a study of shared clonotypes between healthy human individuals. The ends lost 2 bases at V and 8 bases at J; junction bases unmatched: 8. The V gene's germline CDR1 is SGHVS and CDR2 FQNEAQ. This CDR3 has 15 amino acids. This clone appeared once. Measured with immunoSEQ multiplex PCR; TCRdb has only the in-frame clones, and not every one. The sample shows roughly 410,000 clones, 90% to 97% of them seen only once. V gene TRBV7-8 combines with J gene TRBJ2-1; TRBD2 matches at 8 bases. Sequences were obtained from memory CD8+ T cells sorted from blood. Subset given: CD45RO+ cells pooled with CCR7-negative TemRA cells. The TCR sequence derives from a man aged 25 to 40 in good health. DNA of the CDR3: TGTGCCAGCAGCTTATTTAGCGGGGCGGGCGATGAGCAGTTCTTC. It codes for CASSLFSGAGDEQFF.